The TCR beta chain under discussion was sequenced for a study of T cell responses to AZD1222 COVID-19 vaccine. Sequencing used immunoSEQ multiplex PCR; TCRdb keeps in-frame clones, though not all of them. The sample records some 120,000 clones, approximately 90% being singletons. This clonotype originated in an adult in good health. Specimen: peripheral blood, collected on day 0 of MenACWY control vaccination.

Here the CDR3 DNA reads TGTGCCAGCAGTTCGCCAACATTGCGATCACCCCTCCACTTT. Its protein product is CASSSPTLRSPLHF. The chain joins TRBV28 to TRBJ1-6; D remains ambiguous. Trimming left V 4 bases short and J 10 bases short, with 14 bases between. This CDR3 is built from 14 residues. Germline CDR1 reads MDHEN; CDR2 reads SYDVKM.